Presented here are 21 T cell receptor beta chains from one specimen sequenced in a study of blood T cells in healthy people across ages. The authors ran a second PCR of about 7 to 11 cycles using a sample-barcoded 5' primer and a J-beta primer mix. MiXCR, applied by TCRdb to the 5' RACE reads, yields one record per CDR3 protein. The sample has 1,300,000 or so distinct CDR3 sequences, 55% to 75% seen once. The sample comprised blood. These TCRs come from a man between 18 and 35 years old in good health.

The CDR3 reads CASSLWTSGGGGNEQFF. The CDR3 DNA reads TGTGCCAGCAGTTTATGGACTAGCGGGGGGGGAGGGAATGAGCAGTTCTTC. The chain employs TRBV6-5 and TRBJ2-1, with 15 bases aligning to TRBD2. The CDR3 extends over 17 amino acids. The ends lost 4 bases at V and 7 bases at J; junction bases unmatched: 8. The germline CDR1 and CDR2 sequences are MNHEY and SVGAGI.

The chain couples TRBV27 to TRBJ2-6; 9 bases align to TRBD1. The CDR3 has 18 amino acids. Germline CDR1 MNHEY, CDR2 SMNVEV (reference sequence). Unmatched junction bases numbered 9, after V lost 6 bases and J lost 0 bases. CDR3 in amino acids: CASSHGQGTTSGANVLTF. The CDR3 DNA follows: TGTGCCAGCAGCCACGGACAGGGGACAACCTCTGGGGCCAACGTCCTGACTTTC.

This chain joins TRBV7-9 and TRBJ2-5, with 8 bases identical to TRBD2. J gave up 0 bases and V 3 bases, and 3 bases lay outside the gene matches. The CDR3 is 15 amino acids. Germline V gene lookup returns CDR1 SEHNR and CDR2 FQNEAQ (reference sequence). CDR3 nucleotide sequence: TGTGCCAGCAGCTTCCAGCGGGGGTACCAAGAGACCCAGTACTTC. Residues: CASSFQRGYQETQYF.

This sequence joins TRBV6-1 and TRBJ2-1; possible D gene TRBD2, 7 bases. This CDR3 is built from 17 residues. Trimming removed 3 bases from V and 4 bases from J, with 19 bases in between. Germline-derived CDR1 and CDR2 are MNHNS and SASEGT. CDR3 sequence reads: CASSEVSGGGQYNEQFF. DNA of the CDR3: TGTGCCAGCAGTGAGGTCAGTGGCGGGGGCCAATACAATGAGCAGTTCTTC.

The chain employs TRBV5-1 and TRBJ2-7, with a possible D match to TRBD2 (5 bases). Looked up from germline, CDR1 is SGHRS and CDR2 is YFSETQ. V was trimmed by 4 bases and J by 7 bases, leaving 12 bases between them. The CDR3 is 12 amino acids. CDR3 loop: CASSGLWEEQYF. The CDR3 DNA sequence: TGCGCCAGCAGCGGACTGTGGGAAGAGCAGTACTTC.

The DNA of the CDR3 is TGTGCCAGCAGTGAGGGCCCCCGGACAGGGGGCTACGAGCAGTACTTC. This translates into CASSEGPRTGGYEQYF. V usage is TRBV25-1 and J usage is TRBJ2-5; TRBD1 agrees at 10 bases. The closer fit of TRBJ2-7 to the DNA end suggests the J call may be wrong. Germline loops: CDR1 MGHDK, CDR2 SYGVNS. CDR3 size: 16 residues.

This clonotype has just a few counts. The chain couples TRBV20-1 to TRBJ2-4, with a weak D call TRBD1 (6 bases). In germline, CDR1 is DFQATT, CDR2 SNEGSKA (reference sequence). This CDR3 has 14 amino acids. The V and J ends lost 0 bases and 8 bases respectively, with 14 bases between them. The CDR3 region is CSARDLPGADIQYF. The DNA of the CDR3 is TGCAGTGCTAGAGATCTGCCAGGGGCGGACATTCAGTACTTC.

The CDR3 region has the DNA TGCAGCGTTGATCGTACAGCGGGAGAGACCCAGTACTTC. This sequence encodes CSVDRTAGETQYF. This chain connects TRBV29-1 to TRBJ2-5; weak D call: TRBD2 (6 bases). Germline-derived CDR1 and CDR2 are SQVTM and ANQGSEA. V lost 3 bases and J 4 bases, leaving 12 bases between the germline ends. The CDR3 extends over 13 amino acids.

V and J are TRBV6-2 or TRBV6-3 and TRBJ2-5; D remains unclear. The CDR3 is made up of 14 amino acids. The ends were cut back, 2 bases at V and 5 bases at J, with 12 bases in the middle. CDR1 is MNHEY, CDR2 SVGEGT, per germline. This chain's CDR3 is CASSYRGGPETQYF. The CDR3 DNA reads TGTGCCAGCAGTTACCGCGGTGGTCCGGAGACCCAGTACTTC.

The genes are TRBV2 and TRBJ2-5; D gene uncertain. Germline CDR1 and CDR2: SNHLY and FYNNEI. V lost 7 bases and J 1 base, leaving 19 bases between the germline ends. The CDR3 consists of 16 residues. The DNA for the CDR3 is TGTGCCAGCAAGGGTATAACCCACACCTTCCAAGAGACCCAGTACTTC. It is translated as CASKGITHTFQETQYF.

V is TRBV4-3 and J is TRBJ2-1, with TRBD2 identical over 9 bases. The CDR3 is made up of 18 amino acids. V was pared by 1 base and J by 0 bases, with 7 bases of the junction left unmatched. CDR1 LGHNA and CDR2 YSLEER come from the germline V gene. This CDR3 reads CASSQARTSVLSYNEQFF. The CDR3 nucleotides are TGCGCCAGCAGCCAAGCGCGGACTAGCGTCCTCTCCTACAATGAGCAGTTCTTC.

V usage is TRBV2 and J usage is TRBJ2-1; TRBD2 aligns across 13 bases. J gave up 8 bases and V 6 bases, and 4 bases lay outside the gene matches. The CDR3 totals 14 residues. The germline V gene encodes CDR1 SNHLY and CDR2 FYNNEI. DNA of the CDR3: TGTGCCAGCAGGGGACTAGCGGGGTTGGATGAGCAGTTCTTC. Encoded protein: CASRGLAGLDEQFF.

The CDR3 DNA follows: TGTGCCAGCAGCTTGGAGCGGGGGGTCTACGAGCAGTACTTC. Protein: CASSLERGVYEQYF. V gene TRBV7-9 combines with J gene TRBJ2-4, with 9 bases aligning to TRBD2. Judging by the DNA end, TRBJ2-7 fits better; the J call may be wrong. Germline CDR1 is SEHNR and CDR2 is FQNEAQ (reference sequence). This CDR3 spans 14 amino acids.

This clonotype was observed a handful of times. V is TRBV4-3 and J is TRBJ2-3; no firm D call. V lost 7 bases and J 3 bases, leaving 8 bases between the germline ends. CDR1 is LGHNA and CDR2 is YSLEER in the germline V gene. This CDR3 is 12 amino acids long. The CDR3 is CASTAKTDTQYF. The CDR3 nucleotides are TGCGCCAGCACCGCGAAAACAGATACGCAGTATTTT.

The chain has TRBV6-1 and TRBJ2-5; D is unclear. In germline, CDR1 is MNHNS, CDR2 SASEGT. V was pared by 4 bases and J by 2 bases, with 8 bases between. The CDR3 extends over 13 amino acids. The CDR3 nucleotides are TGTGCCAGCAGTGCTTTCATGCAAGAGACCCAGTACTTC. Translating gives CASSAFMQETQYF.

The V call is TRBV3-1, the J call TRBJ2-1; possibly TRBD2 for D (5 bases). V was cut by 3 bases and J by 5 bases, with 11 bases left in between. From germline, CDR1 is LGHDT and CDR2 YNNKEL (reference sequence). CDR3 length: 14 amino acids. CDR3 in amino acids: CASSQGGPNNEQFF. The CDR3 DNA is TGTGCCAGCAGCCAGGGCGGGCCGAACAATGAGCAGTTCTTC.

V is TRBV15 and J is TRBJ2-3; TRBD1 aligns across 7 bases. V dropped 0 bases and J dropped 4; count of bases not matched to a gene: 13. The germline V gene encodes CDR1 LNHNV and CDR2 YYDKDF (reference sequence). The CDR3 contains 18 residues. The CDR3 sequence: CATSREETGWLRADTQYF. The CDR3 DNA reads as TGTGCCACCAGCAGAGAGGAGACAGGGTGGCTCAGAGCAGATACGCAGTATTTT.

A note on this clonotype: An end of the junction differs from the germline gene, which may be a read error. Here the CDR3 reads CSVYRGPGNTETFF. CDR3 nucleotide sequence: TGCAGCGTTTACAGGGGGCCAGGGAACACTGAAACTTTCTTT. The V and J genes are TRBV29-1 and TRBJ1-1; 9 bases map to TRBD1. The CDR3 runs 14 residues. In germline, CDR1 is SQVTM, CDR2 ANQGSEA. Variable domain in full (rest from reference TRBV29-1 and TRBJ1-1): SAVISQKPSRDICQRGTSLTIQCQVDSQVTMMFWYRQQPGQSLTLIATANQGSEATYESGFVIDKFPISRPNLTFSTLTVSNMSPEDSSIYLCSVYRGPGNTETFFGQGTRLTVV.

This clonotype turned up a few times. The chain is built from TRBV18 and TRBJ2-5; perhaps TRBD2 as D (6 bases). V lost 6 bases and J 1 base, leaving 18 bases between the germline ends. CDR3 length: 16 residues. CDR1 and CDR2 (germline): KGHSH, LQKENI. CDR3 region: CASSPDNAGTQETQYF. CDR3 sequence (DNA): TGTGCCAGCTCGCCCGACAACGCGGGGACCCAAGAGACCCAGTACTTC. The full variable domain, with the rest looked up from reference TRBV18 and TRBJ2-5, is NAGVMQNPRHLVRRRGQEARLRCSPMKGHSHVYWYRQLPEEGLKFMVYLQKENIIDESGMPKERFSAEFPKEGPSILRIQQVVRGDSAAYFCASSPDNAGTQETQYFGPGTRLLVL.

The V and J genes are TRBV27 and TRBJ2-1, with no clear D. The V end lost 6 bases, the J end lost 9 bases, and 15 bases lay between the germline ends. The CDR3 contains 13 residues. CDR1 is MNHEY, CDR2 SMNVEV, per germline (reference sequence). The CDR3 DNA follows: TGTGCCAGCAGCGATGGGGTTTTGTCTGAGCAGTTCTTC. It is translated as CASSDGVLSEQFF.

This clonotype was seen a few times. The rearrangement links TRBV10-3 to TRBJ2-3; 8 nucleotides align to TRBD2. CDR3 length: 15 amino acids. Looked up from germline, CDR1 is ENHRY and CDR2 is SYGVKD. The V segment lost 1 base and the J segment 2 bases; nucleotides outside the gene matches: 2. CDR3 region: CAISELAGTTDTQYF. The CDR3 DNA is TGTGCCATCAGTGAGTTAGCGGGAACCACAGATACGCAGTATTTT.